Presented here are 27 T cell receptor beta chains from one specimen sequenced in a study of cytomegalovirus exposure and HLA in healthy donors. Primers: 60 Vbeta forward and 13 Jbeta reverse. Clones were sequenced by immunoSEQ multiplex PCR, and TCRdb holds only the in-frame ones, with some missing. The sample lists over 150,000 clones; 82% were seen once. Sequencing used PBMCs. Receptors originate from a boy younger than 10 in good health and CMV-seronegative.

This clone was seen only once. As DNA, the CDR3 is TGCGCCAGCAGCTTGGCCTTAGGCGGCGCTACGCAGTATTTT. Its translation: CASSLALGGATQYF. This rearrangement joins TRBV5-1 to TRBJ2-3; D gene ambiguous. In germline, CDR1 is SGHRS, CDR2 YFSETQ. V lost 0 bases, J lost 8 bases, and 13 bases lay in between. There are 14 residues in the CDR3. Full variable domain (outside the CDR3, taken from reference TRBV5-1 and TRBJ2-3): KAGVTQTPRYLIKTRGQQVTLSCSPISGHRSVSWYQQTPGQGLQFLFEYFSETQRNKGNFPGRFSGRQFSNSRSEMNVSTLELGDSALYLCASSLALGGATQYFGPGTRLTVL.

This rearrangement joins TRBV5-6 to TRBJ1-2; the D gene is possibly TRBD1 (5 bases). Trimming shortened V by 6 bases and J by 4 bases, and 13 bases separated the two germline ends. The CDR3 contains 13 residues. The V gene's germline CDR1 is SGHDT and CDR2 YYEEEE. The CDR3 nucleotides read TGTGCCAGCACCGTGGACATGGGCTATGGCTACACCTTC. Its protein is CASTVDMGYGYTF.

The genes are TRBV9 and TRBJ2-2; D remains ambiguous. CDR3 length equals 13 residues. Germline CDR1 and CDR2: SGDLS and YYNGEE. Trimming took 0 bases from V and 6 from J, leaving 6 bases between them. The CDR3 nucleotides are TGTGCCAGCAGCGTAGTTAGTGCCGGGGAGCTGTTTTTT. The encoded protein is CASSVVSAGELFF.

The J gene is TRBJ2-5, the V gene TRBV7-9; TRBD1 matches at 9 bases. After removal of 5 bases from V and 5 bases from J, the junction contained 12 bases not matched to a gene. CDR1 and CDR2 from the germline V gene are SEHNR and FQNEAQ (reference sequence). This CDR3 spans 16 amino acids. CDR3 sequence: CASSNAPGQGGETQYF. DNA for the CDR3: TGTGCCAGCAGCAACGCCCCGGGACAGGGAGGGGAGACCCAGTACTTC.

This clone was seen once. The V call is TRBV2, the J call TRBJ1-6; D might be TRBD1 (5 bases). The CDR3 is 13 amino acids. Trimming stripped 9 bases from V and 3 bases from J, with 9 bases between. Germline CDR1 and CDR2: SNHLY and FYNNEI. The CDR3 region is CASADSYNSPLHF. The CDR3 DNA reads as TGTGCCAGTGCTGACAGCTATAATTCACCCCTCCACTTT.

J is TRBJ1-5 and V is TRBV6-6, with D possibly TRBD1 on 6 matching bases. The germline gives CDR1 MNHNY, CDR2 SVGAGI (reference sequence). The V and J ends lost 5 bases and 7 bases respectively, with 18 bases between them. The CDR3 consists of 15 residues. The CDR3 loop is CASSRLMTGGQPQHF. The DNA for the CDR3 is TGTGCCAGCAGTCGACTCATGACAGGCGGACAGCCCCAGCATTTT.

In nucleotides, the CDR3 is TGCGCCAGCAGTGTTAGTCCACGCTCTAACTATGGCTACACCTTC. Translation: CASSVSPRSNYGYTF. The V call is TRBV10-1, the J call TRBJ1-2; D uncertain. CDR1 is WNHNN, CDR2 SYGVQD, per germline (reference sequence). Trimming removed 4 bases at V and 0 bases at J, with 12 bases between. The CDR3 has 15 residues.

The rearrangement links TRBV5-1 to TRBJ1-1; the match to TRBD1 covers 8 bases. The CDR3 contains 14 residues. Germline lookup yields CDR1 SGHRS and CDR2 YFSETQ. J was trimmed by 4 bases and V by 4 bases; bases with no gene match: 6. The CDR3 is CASSLRGPSTEAFF. DNA for the CDR3: TGCGCCAGCAGCCTCAGGGGGCCGAGCACTGAAGCTTTCTTT. The full variable domain, rest sourced from reference TRBV5-1 and TRBJ1-1, is KAGVTQTPRYLIKTRGQQVTLSCSPISGHRSVSWYQQTPGQGLQFLFEYFSETQRNKGNFPGRFSGRQFSNSRSEMNVSTLELGDSALYLCASSLRGPSTEAFFGQGTRLTVV.

The chain employs TRBV6-5 and TRBJ1-1, with 8 bases matching TRBD1. This CDR3 is built from 11 residues. Unmatched junction bases numbered 8, after V lost 9 bases and J lost 11 bases. CDR1 is MNHEY, CDR2 SVGAGI, per germline. CDR3 DNA sequence: TGTGCCAGTCAGGGGGCGCGACGCGCTTTCTTT. Protein sequence: CASQGARRAFF.

This chain joins TRBV4-1 and TRBJ1-1; the D gene is possibly TRBD1 (5 bases). CDR1 MGHRA and CDR2 YSYEKL come from the germline V gene. The CDR3 runs 13 residues. Trimming removed 1 base at V and 7 bases at J, with 10 bases between. For the CDR3, the DNA is TGCGCCAGCAGCCAAGCGCAGGGTCTTGAAGCTTTCTTT. Translating it yields CASSQAQGLEAFF.

The chain carries TRBV14 and TRBJ1-1; possibly TRBD1 for D (5 bases). Germline V gene sequence: CDR1 SGHDN, CDR2 FVKESK. The germline V and J ends were trimmed by 7 bases and 0 bases, with 9 bases remaining between them. The CDR3 consists of 13 residues. In DNA form, the CDR3 reads TGTGCCAGCAAGGTAGGGGTGAACACTGAAGCTTTCTTT. This sequence encodes CASKVGVNTEAFF. Using reference TRBV14 and TRBJ1-1 for the parts outside the CDR3, the full variable domain is EAGVTQFPSHSVIEKGQTVTLRCDPISGHDNLYWYRRVMGKEIKFLLHFVKESKQDESGMPNNRFLAERTGGTYSTLKVQPAELEDSGVYFCASKVGVNTEAFFGQGTRLTVV.

The chain couples TRBV6-5 to TRBJ2-7; 8 bases line up with TRBD1. Germline CDR1 and CDR2: MNHEY and SVGAGI. Losses at the gene ends were 0 bases for V and 3 bases for J; bases not matched to a gene: 7. The CDR3 is 16 residues long. The CDR3 DNA reads TGTGCCAGCAGTTACTCGGTTCAGGGGGCGGGCTACGAGCAGTACTTC. It yields the protein CASSYSVQGAGYEQYF.

The chain has TRBV7-9 and TRBJ2-5; 12 bases line up with TRBD2. With V trimmed by 2 bases and J by 7 bases, 5 bases remained unmatched. The CDR3 has 15 amino acids. Germline V gene lookup returns CDR1 SEHNR and CDR2 FQNEAQ (reference sequence). CDR3 DNA: TGTGCCAGCAGCTTAACGGCGACTAGCGGGGGGACCCAGTACTTC. Translated: CASSLTATSGGTQYF.

The chain carries TRBV11-2 and TRBJ2-3, with D unclear. This CDR3 region has 15 residues. The germline CDR1 and CDR2 sequences are SGHAT and FQNNGV. Trimming cost V 4 bases and J 0 bases, with 11 bases left between them. The CDR3 region is CASSSIRFSTDTQYF. CDR3 bases: TGTGCCAGCAGCTCGATCCGGTTTAGCACAGATACGCAGTATTTT.

The genes are TRBV11-1 and TRBJ1-3; D gene uncertain. Trimming stripped 1 base from V and 0 bases from J, with 19 bases between. The germline CDR1 and CDR2 sequences are SGHAT and FQDESV (reference sequence). This CDR3 region has 19 residues. The CDR3 loop is CASSLGGMYRLNSGNTIYF. The CDR3 DNA reads as TGTGCCAGCAGCTTAGGCGGAATGTACCGACTGAACTCTGGAAACACCATATATTTT.

The gene calls are TRBV30 and TRBJ2-3, with D hard to call. Germline V gene lookup returns CDR1 GTSNPN and CDR2 SVGIG (reference sequence). The CDR3 has 11 residues. Trimming removed 3 bases from V and 3 bases from J, with 4 bases in between. CDR3 sequence (DNA): TGTGCCTGGAGCCGGACAGATACGCAGTATTTT. Its protein is CAWSRTDTQYF.

The CDR3 loop reads CASRISDRTIYGYTF. The CDR3 DNA follows: TGCGCCAGCAGGATATCGGACAGGACGATTTATGGCTACACCTTC. The chain employs TRBV4-1 and TRBJ1-2; the match to TRBD1 covers 7 bases. CDR1 and CDR2 (germline): MGHRA, YSYEKL. This CDR3 has 15 residues. V lost 6 bases to trimming and J lost 5 bases; unmatched junction nucleotides: 12.

The J gene is TRBJ1-6, the V gene TRBV19; D not resolved. The V end lost 3 bases, the J end lost 0 bases, and 9 bases lay between the germline ends. Germline V lookup: CDR1 LNHDA, CDR2 SQIVND (reference sequence). The CDR3 length is 16 residues. CDR3 nucleotides: TGTGCCAGTAGTATTGCCACGAGCTCCTATAATTCACCCCTCCACTTT. It specifies CASSIATSSYNSPLHF.

This chain joins TRBV6-5 and TRBJ2-5, with D perhaps TRBD1 (5 bases). The tail of the sequence fits TRBJ2-7 better, so the J call may be wrong. Germline V gene lookup returns CDR1 MNHEY and CDR2 SVGAGI. The CDR3 totals 13 residues. In DNA form, the CDR3 reads TGTGCCAGCAGTCGGACAAGCGCCTACGAGCAGTACTTC. Amino acids: CASSRTSAYEQYF.

CDR3 in DNA: TGTGCCAGCAGCTGGGTGAGTAGGGGGAACACTGAAGCTTTCTTT. This encodes CASSWVSRGNTEAFF. This chain links TRBV5-6 with TRBJ1-1; D is possibly TRBD1 (5 bases). The CDR3 sequence is 15 residues long. Germline loops: CDR1 SGHDT, CDR2 YYEEEE. Trimming pared 3 bases from V and 1 base from J, leaving 13 bases between.

This clone was picked up one time. This chain connects TRBV5-1 to TRBJ2-7; TRBD2 aligns across 8 bases. Germline V gives CDR1 SGHRS, CDR2 YFSETQ. Trimming took 7 bases from V and 0 from J; bases not matched to a gene: 3. The CDR3 contains 13 residues. CDR3: CASSSGSSYEQYF. In DNA, the CDR3 is TGCGCCAGCTCCAGCGGGAGCTCCTACGAGCAGTACTTC.

The chain uses TRBV19 and TRBJ2-3, with TRBD2 identical over 9 bases. This CDR3 comprises 17 residues. CDR1 and CDR2 from the germline V gene are LNHDA and SQIVND (reference sequence). Trimming removed 3 bases from V and 2 bases from J; junction bases left unmatched: 9. The CDR3 region is CASSIRGAGGSTDTQYF. CDR3 sequence (DNA): TGTGCCAGTAGTATTAGAGGAGCGGGGGGCTCCACAGATACGCAGTATTTT.

The V call is TRBV6-1, the J call TRBJ1-5, with 7 positions matching TRBD1. After removal of 4 bases from V and 3 bases from J, the junction contained 6 bases not matched to a gene. Germline V gene lookup returns CDR1 MNHNS and CDR2 SASEGT. This CDR3 has 15 residues. The CDR3 nucleotides read TGTGCCAGCAGTGGTACAAGGGGGCCCAATCAGCCCCAGCATTTT. Translating it yields CASSGTRGPNQPQHF.

This clone was seen only once. The J gene is TRBJ2-5, the V gene TRBV6-6, with TRBD2 matching over 15 bases. CDR1 and CDR2 (germline): MNHNY, SVGAGI (reference sequence). V dropped 2 bases and J dropped 2; count of bases not matched to a gene: 0. The CDR3 is 16 residues long. This chain's CDR3 is CASSYGLAGGQETQYF. The CDR3 bases are TGTGCCAGCAGTTACGGACTAGCGGGGGGGCAAGAGACCCAGTACTTC.

The V call is TRBV7-2, the J call TRBJ2-2; D is perhaps TRBD1 (5 bases). Between the trimmed V and J ends, which lost 4 bases and 0 bases, there was a span of 9 bases. The CDR3 sequence is 15 residues long. Per germline, CDR1 SGHTA and CDR2 FQGNSA. DNA for the CDR3: TGTGCCAGCAGCTCCAGGGTACCGAACACCGGGGAGCTGTTTTTT. As protein: CASSSRVPNTGELFF. The whole variable domain, filled in from reference TRBV7-2 and TRBJ2-2, reads GAGVSQSPSNKVTEKGKDVELRCDPISGHTALYWYRQSLGQGLEFLIYFQGNSAPDKSGLPSDRFSAERTGGSVSTLTIQRTQQEDSAVYLCASSSRVPNTGELFFGEGSRLTVL.

This clone occurred a few times. The chain carries TRBV29-1 and TRBJ1-2; unclear D gene. The CDR3 is 13 amino acids. Trimming left V 0 bases short and J 4 bases short, with 9 bases between. CDR1 and CDR2 (germline): SQVTM, ANQGSEA. CDR3 sequence reads: CSVEEHSTYGYTF. CDR3 nucleotide sequence: TGCAGCGTTGAAGAGCACAGCACCTATGGCTACACCTTC.

The chain employs TRBV11-2 and TRBJ2-7; 9 bases match TRBD1. Germline loops: CDR1 SGHAT, CDR2 FQNNGV. The CDR3 has 16 amino acids. V shed 4 bases, J shed 4 bases, and the junction held 11 bases outside the gene matches. The CDR3 nucleotides read TGTGCCAGCAGCTGGGGCGGGGGACAGGGAGGTTACGAGCAGTACTTC. Protein: CASSWGGGQGGYEQYF.